A single sample is the source of the 5 T cell receptor beta chains below, sequenced in a study of OX40 agonist ivuxolimab in advanced cancers. Method: immunoSEQ multiplex PCR; TCRdb's copy keeps in-frame clones and lacks some. The table lists roughly 50,000 clones, 80% to 90% of them singletons. The source material was CD4+ or CD8+ T cells sorted from blood, sampled in a trial of the OX40 agonist ivuxolimab. The receptor source for this set is an adult with an advanced solid tumor such as melanoma, head and neck, liver or kidney cancer.

The rearrangement joins TRBV29-1 to TRBJ1-4; no reliable D call. Deletions cut 6 bases from V and 0 bases from J, with 14 bases between. Germline V gene data show CDR1 as SQVTM and CDR2 as ANQGSEA. The CDR3 loop spans 15 amino acids. The CDR3 here is CSVRSSAATNEKLFF. CDR3 nucleotide sequence: TGCAGCGTCCGAAGCTCGGCAGCAACTAATGAAAAACTGTTTTTT.

The sample holds one count of this clone. V gene TRBV5-6 combines with J gene TRBJ2-3, with 12 bases that match TRBD2. Germline lookup yields CDR1 SGHDT and CDR2 YYEEEE. V dropped 0 bases and J dropped 6; count of bases not matched to a gene: 5. This CDR3 is 16 amino acids long. For the CDR3, the DNA is TGTGCCAGCAGCTTGGGACTAGCGGGAGTATGGGATACGCAGTATTTT. Translating gives CASSLGLAGVWDTQYF. Combining the CDR3 with reference TRBV5-6 and TRBJ2-3 gives the whole variable domain DAGVTQSPTHLIKTRGQQVTLRCSPKSGHDTVSWYQQALGQGPQFIFQYYEEEERQRGNFPDRFSGHQFPNYSSELNVNALLLGDSALYLCASSLGLAGVWDTQYFGPGTRLTVL.

The CDR3 sequence: CASSPGPPNEKLFF. The CDR3 nucleotides are TGTGCCAGCAGCCCGGGACCGCCTAATGAAAAACTGTTTTTT. The gene calls are TRBV7-8 and TRBJ1-4; the D gene is possibly TRBD1 (5 bases). Germline V gives CDR1 SGHVS, CDR2 FQNEAQ. The CDR3 sequence is 14 residues long. Trimming took off 5 bases at V and 3 bases at J, with 10 bases between the two ends. The entire variable domain, with the rest obtained from reference TRBV7-8 and TRBJ1-4, is as follows: GAGVSQSPRYKVAKRGQDVALRCDPISGHVSLFWYQQALGQGPEFLTYFQNEAQLDKSGLPSDRFFAERPEGSVSTLKIQRTQQEDSAVYLCASSPGPPNEKLFFGSGTQLSVL.

V and J are TRBV18 and TRBJ2-1, with TRBD1 matching over 8 bases. Germline trimming cut 6 bases from V and 9 bases from J; bases unmatched to any gene: 4. This CDR3 has 12 residues. The germline gives CDR1 KGHSH, CDR2 LQKENI. This chain's CDR3 is CASSPDRGEQFF. Written as DNA, the CDR3 is TGTGCCAGCTCGCCCGACAGGGGTGAGCAGTTCTTC.

This sequence joins TRBV6-5 and TRBJ2-1; 7 bases fit TRBD2. Germline V gene sequence: CDR1 MNHEY, CDR2 SVGAGI. This CDR3 is built from 15 residues. V lost 6 bases, J lost 6 bases, and 11 bases stayed unmatched. CDR3 nucleotides: TGTGCCAGCAGCCCTCCACTCGGACTAGGCAATGAGCAGTTCTTC. This translates into CASSPPLGLGNEQFF.